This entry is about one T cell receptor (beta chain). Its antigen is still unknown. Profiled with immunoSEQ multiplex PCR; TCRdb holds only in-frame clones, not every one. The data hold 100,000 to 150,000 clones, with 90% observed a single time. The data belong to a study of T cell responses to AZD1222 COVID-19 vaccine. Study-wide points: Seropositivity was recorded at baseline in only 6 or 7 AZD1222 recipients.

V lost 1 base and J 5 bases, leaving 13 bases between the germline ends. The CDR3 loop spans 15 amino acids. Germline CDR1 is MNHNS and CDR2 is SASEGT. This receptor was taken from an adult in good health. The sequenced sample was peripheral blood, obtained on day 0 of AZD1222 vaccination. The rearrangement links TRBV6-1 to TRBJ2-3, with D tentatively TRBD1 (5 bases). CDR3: CASSEGGRGGDTQYF. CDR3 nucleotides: TGTGCCAGCAGTGAAGGGGGTAGGGGCGGAGATACGCAGTATTTT.